This T cell receptor beta chain was recovered during a study of shared clonotypes between healthy human individuals. Study-wide findings and caveats: It was the few donors that limited the genetic and exposure-history diversity represented.

To note about this clone: No antigen is known for it.

The data were produced by immunoSEQ multiplex PCR, yet TCRdb's version contains in-frame clones alone and is incomplete. The data contain 450,000 to 600,000 clones, roughly 85% of them singletons. The CDR3 is 13 amino acids. Germline V CDR1 and CDR2: MNHEY, SMNVEV (reference sequence). With 3 bases removed from V and 5 bases from J, the gap between germline ends came to 9 bases. This clonotype originated in a woman aged 40 to 50 in good health. Some clones in this sample may be carry-over from other donors' samples. The sample was PBMCs. The chain carries TRBV27 and TRBJ2-3; D possibly matches TRBD1 or TRBD2 (5 bases each). The CDR3 loop is CASSFAGGDTQYF. The CDR3 DNA sequence: TGTGCCAGCAGTTTTGCTGGGGGAGATACGCAGTATTTT.